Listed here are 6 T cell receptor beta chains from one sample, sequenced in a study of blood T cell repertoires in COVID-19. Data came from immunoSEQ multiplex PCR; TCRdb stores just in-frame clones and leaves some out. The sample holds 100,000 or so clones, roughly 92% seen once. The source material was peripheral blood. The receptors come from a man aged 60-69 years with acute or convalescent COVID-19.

CDR3 DNA: TGCGCCAGCAGCCAAGATAGGACAGGGAATTCACCCCTCCACTTT. It encodes CASSQDRTGNSPLHF. The J gene is TRBJ1-6, the V gene TRBV4-1, with 8 bases fitting TRBD1. V gave up 0 bases and J gave up 7 bases; unmatched junction bases: 2. The germline gives CDR1 MGHRA, CDR2 YSYEKL. The CDR3 totals 15 residues.

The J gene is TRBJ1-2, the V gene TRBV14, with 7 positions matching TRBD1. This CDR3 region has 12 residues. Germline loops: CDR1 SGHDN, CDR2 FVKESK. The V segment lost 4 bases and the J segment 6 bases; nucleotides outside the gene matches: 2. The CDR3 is CASSLGTDGYTF. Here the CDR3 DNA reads TGTGCCAGCAGCCTCGGGACAGATGGCTACACCTTC. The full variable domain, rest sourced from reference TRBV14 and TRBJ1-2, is EAGVTQFPSHSVIEKGQTVTLRCDPISGHDNLYWYRRVMGKEIKFLLHFVKESKQDESGMPNNRFLAERTGGTYSTLKVQPAELEDSGVYFCASSLGTDGYTFGSGTRLTVV.

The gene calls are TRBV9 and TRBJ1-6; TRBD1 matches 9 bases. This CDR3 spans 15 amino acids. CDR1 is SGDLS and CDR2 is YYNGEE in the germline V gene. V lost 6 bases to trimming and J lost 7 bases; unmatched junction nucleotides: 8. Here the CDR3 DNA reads TGTGCCAGCAACGGATTGGGGACAGGGAATTCACCCCTCCACTTT. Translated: CASNGLGTGNSPLHF.

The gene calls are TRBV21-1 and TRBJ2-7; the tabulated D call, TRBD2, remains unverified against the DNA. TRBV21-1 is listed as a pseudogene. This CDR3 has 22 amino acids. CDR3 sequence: CASSTRTSPPAIPKTRSYEQYV. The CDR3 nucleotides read TGTGCCAGCAGCACACGGACTAGCCCCCCTGCCATACCCAAAACTAGGTCCTACGAGCAGTACGTC.

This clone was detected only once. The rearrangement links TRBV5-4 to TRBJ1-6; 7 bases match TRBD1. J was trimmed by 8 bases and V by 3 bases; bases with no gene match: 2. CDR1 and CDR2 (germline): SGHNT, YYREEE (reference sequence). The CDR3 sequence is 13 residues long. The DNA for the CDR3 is TGTGCCAGCAGCTCTGACAGGGATTCACCCCTCCACTTT. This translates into CASSSDRDSPLHF.

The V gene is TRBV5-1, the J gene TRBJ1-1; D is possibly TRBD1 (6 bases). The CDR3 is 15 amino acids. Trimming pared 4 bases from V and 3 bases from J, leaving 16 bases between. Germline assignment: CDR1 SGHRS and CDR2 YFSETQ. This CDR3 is CASSAGAYRDTEAFF. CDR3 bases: TGCGCCAGCAGCGCGGGGGCGTATAGGGACACTGAAGCTTTCTTT.